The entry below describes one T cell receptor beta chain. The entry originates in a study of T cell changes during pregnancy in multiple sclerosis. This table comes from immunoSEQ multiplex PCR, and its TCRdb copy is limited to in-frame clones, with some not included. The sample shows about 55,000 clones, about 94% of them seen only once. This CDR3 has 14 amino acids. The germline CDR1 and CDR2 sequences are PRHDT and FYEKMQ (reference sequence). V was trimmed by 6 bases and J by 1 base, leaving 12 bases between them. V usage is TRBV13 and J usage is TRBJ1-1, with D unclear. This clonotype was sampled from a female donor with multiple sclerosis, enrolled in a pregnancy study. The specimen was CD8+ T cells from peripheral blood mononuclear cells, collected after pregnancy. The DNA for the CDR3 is TGTGCCAGCAGGGAGGGAGGGTGGAACACTGAAGCTTTCTTT. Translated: CASREGGWNTEAFF.